This TCR beta chain was sequenced for a study of spatial heterogeneity in lung cancer. The presence of a unique molecular identifier marked each TCR cDNA molecule. TCRdb re-derived calls from the 5' RACE reads in MiXCR, one entry per CDR3 protein. This sample carries 35,000 to 50,000 distinct CDR3 sequences, approximately 3.1% of them seen once, and the ten largest clones take 36%. Time point described: sample taken at primary tumor resection. Unsorted samples of tumor, nontumor lung or frozen PBMC had their whole RNA sequenced. Germline V lookup: CDR1 SGHRS, CDR2 YFSETQ. CDR3 size: 16 residues. V lost 3 bases to trimming and J lost 3 bases; unmatched junction nucleotides: 2. This clonotype was seen ten or more times.

The origin of this receptor is a male donor with early-stage non-small cell lung cancer. The chain joins TRBV5-1 to TRBJ2-1, with TRBD2 matching over 14 bases. Sequencing used normal lung tissue next to the tumor, obtained at surgery. CDR3 sequence: CASSSGLAGGYNEQFF. The CDR3 coding sequence is TGCGCCAGCAGCTCAGGACTAGCGGGAGGCTACAATGAGCAGTTCTTC.